Below, 7 T cell receptor beta chains from the same sample are listed, as sequenced in a study of blood T cell repertoires in COVID-19. Method: immunoSEQ multiplex PCR; TCRdb's copy keeps in-frame clones and lacks some. The data show 95,000 to 150,000 clones, approximately 90% seen once. The sequencing input was peripheral blood. The origin of the receptors is a man aged 45-65 years with acute or convalescent COVID-19.

This clone was picked up a small number of times. The chain couples TRBV3-1 (or the pseudogene TRBV3-2) to TRBJ1-1; 7 positions agree with TRBD1. The CDR3 contains 14 residues. V shed 4 bases, J shed 1 base, and the junction held 3 bases outside the gene matches. Germline V gives CDR1 LGHDT, CDR2 YNNKEL (reference sequence). CDR3 in amino acids: CASSPRTGNTEAFF. The DNA of the CDR3 is TGTGCCAGCAGCCCCCGGACAGGGAACACTGAAGCTTTCTTT.

The chain combines TRBV12-3 or TRBV12-4 with TRBJ1-1; 7 bases fit TRBD1. V shed 5 bases and J 1 base; nucleotides not matched to a gene: 1. This CDR3 region has 13 residues. The CDR3 reads CASSRTGNTEAFF. CDR3 coding DNA: TGTGCCAGCAGTCGGACAGGGAACACTGAAGCTTTCTTT.

The J gene is TRBJ1-1, the V gene TRBV9; 7 bases align to TRBD1. The length of the CDR3 is 17 residues. CDR1 is SGDLS, CDR2 YYNGEE, per germline. Unmatched junction bases numbered 12, after V lost 0 bases and J lost 4 bases. The CDR3 DNA is TGTGCCAGCAGCGTAGACGCAGGGGGGTGGTTGGGCACTGAAGCTTTCTTT. It translates to CASSVDAGGWLGTEAFF.

J is TRBJ1-1 and V is TRBV11-3, with a possible D match to TRBD1 (5 bases). CDR3 length: 15 residues. Trimming pared 0 bases from V and 1 base from J, leaving 9 bases between. The germline V gene encodes CDR1 SGHNT and CDR2 YENEEA. DNA for the CDR3: TGTGCCAGCAGCTTAGATTCCGACAGGAACACTGAAGCTTTCTTT. Protein sequence: CASSLDSDRNTEAFF.

V and J are TRBV5-1 and TRBJ2-5, with TRBD1 matching 10 bases. Trimming took 4 bases from V and 5 from J; bases not matched to a gene: 11. Germline loops: CDR1 SGHRS, CDR2 YFSETQ. The CDR3 is 16 amino acids. CDR3 amino acids: CASSRRDRGSSETQYF. CDR3 DNA: TGCGCCAGCAGCCGCCGGGACAGGGGTTCCTCGGAGACCCAGTACTTC.

This clone was observed a handful of times. The V and J genes are TRBV15 and TRBJ2-1; weak D call: TRBD1 (6 bases). The CDR3 loop spans 16 amino acids. V was cut by 1 base and J by 3 bases, with 13 bases left in between. CDR1 and CDR2 (germline): LNHNV, YYDKDF (reference sequence). The chain's CDR3 is CATSRVGTSYYNEQFF. The CDR3 DNA sequence: TGTGCCACCAGCAGAGTTGGGACATCCTACTACAATGAGCAGTTCTTC.

The chain carries TRBV19 and TRBJ2-3; possibly TRBD1 for D (7 bases). The germline gives CDR1 LNHDA, CDR2 SQIVND (reference sequence). V lost 7 bases and J 2 bases, leaving 16 bases between the germline ends. This CDR3 has 15 residues. CDR3 in DNA: TGTGCCAGTACCCATCCAGGGGGGAACACAGATACGCAGTATTTT. As protein: CASTHPGGNTDTQYF.